These 28 T cell receptor beta chains were all obtained from the same sample, sequenced in a study of cytomegalovirus exposure and HLA in healthy donors. Use of 60 Vbeta and 13 Jbeta primers characterized the PCR. Data came from immunoSEQ multiplex PCR; TCRdb stores just in-frame clones and leaves some out. Here the sample spans 90,000 to 120,000 clones, roughly 82% being singletons. The sequenced sample consisted of PBMCs. Receptors originate from a man in his thirties or forties in good health and CMV-seropositive.

DNA of the CDR3: TGTGCCAGCAGCCCACCAGGGAGGACCGGGGAGCTGTTTTTT. As protein: CASSPPGRTGELFF. This sequence joins TRBV7-9 and TRBJ2-2; D is possibly TRBD2 (6 bases). The germline V gene has CDR1 SEHNR and CDR2 FQNEAQ (reference sequence). Trimming left V 5 bases short and J 5 bases short, with 12 bases between. This CDR3 has 14 amino acids.

The chain combines TRBV2 with TRBJ2-2; tentatively, D is TRBD1 (6 bases). Per germline, CDR1 SNHLY and CDR2 FYNNEI. The CDR3 consists of 14 residues. V lost 6 bases, J lost 7 bases, and 15 bases lay in between. CDR3 protein: CASSLQGFGGELFF. CDR3 DNA: TGTGCCAGCAGCCTTCAGGGGTTCGGCGGGGAGCTGTTTTTT.

This chain links TRBV4-1 with TRBJ1-3; no clear D. V was clipped by 1 base and J by 9 bases, with 7 bases between them. This CDR3 comprises 12 residues. CDR1 is MGHRA, CDR2 YSYEKL, per germline. The CDR3 DNA reads as TGCGCCAGCAGCCAAGTACGGGGCACCATATATTTT. Its translation: CASSQVRGTIYF.

This clone was seen more than once but under ten times. The chain is built from TRBV5-1 and TRBJ2-1; 8 positions match TRBD2. V lost 4 bases to trimming and J lost 7 bases; unmatched junction nucleotides: 10. The CDR3 is 15 residues long. From germline, CDR1 is SGHRS and CDR2 YFSETQ. The CDR3 region has the DNA TGCGCCAGCAGCCGGCGGGAGGACCCGGCAAATGAGCAGTTCTTC. Encoded protein: CASSRREDPANEQFF.

The chain recombines TRBV28 with TRBJ2-6, with TRBD1 identical over 7 bases. This CDR3 is 16 amino acids long. The germline gives CDR1 MDHEN, CDR2 SYDVKM. V shed 1 base, J shed 8 bases, and the junction held 8 bases outside the gene matches. The CDR3 loop is CASSLFLEQGSNVLTF. For the CDR3, the DNA is TGTGCCAGCAGTTTATTTCTGGAACAGGGGTCCAACGTCCTGACTTTC.

In nucleotides, the CDR3 is TGTGCCAGCAGTCTTCGGGACAGGGTGAATTCACCCCTCCACTTT. It specifies CASSLRDRVNSPLHF. The rearrangement links TRBV6-6 to TRBJ1-6; 9 bases fit TRBD1. CDR3 length: 15 residues. Germline-derived CDR1 and CDR2 are MNHNY and SVGAGI (reference sequence). V shed 5 bases, J shed 7 bases, and the junction held 6 bases outside the gene matches.

The chain employs TRBV11-2 and TRBJ2-1; D might be TRBD2 (5 bases). V was trimmed by 1 base and J by 0 bases, leaving 10 bases between them. There are 16 residues in the CDR3. CDR1 and CDR2 (germline): SGHAT, FQNNGV. The CDR3 region is CASSLAGGPSYNEQFF. CDR3 DNA sequence: TGTGCCAGCAGCTTAGCGGGCGGGCCCTCCTACAATGAGCAGTTCTTC.

This clone was detected once. The chain combines TRBV7-9 with TRBJ2-3; 8 nucleotides line up with TRBD1. The CDR3 runs 16 residues. Trimming cost V 5 bases and J 1 base; bases outside gene matches: 8. Germline assignment: CDR1 SEHNR and CDR2 FQNEAQ (reference sequence). Here the CDR3 DNA reads TGTGCCAGCAGCGCCCTGGACAGGGCCGGCACAGATACGCAGTATTTT. It codes for CASSALDRAGTDTQYF.

With regard to this clone: At one boundary the junction diverges from the germline segment, which might be a read error. V and J are TRBV6-1 and TRBJ2-5, with D tentatively TRBD1 (6 bases). The CDR3 has 12 amino acids. Per the germline V gene, CDR1 is MNHNS and CDR2 is SASEGT. The CDR3 nucleotides read TGTGCCAGCAGTGAAGAGAGAACGTACAGGGACTTC. This translates into CASSEERTYRDF.

This clone has only a few counts. The J gene is TRBJ2-3, the V gene TRBV7-3; D possibly corresponds to TRBD1 (7 bases). Germline loops: CDR1 SGHTA, CDR2 FQGTGA. The ends were cut back, 5 bases at V and 6 bases at J, with 15 bases in the middle. The CDR3 contains 14 residues. This CDR3 reads CASSLRLGGDTQYF. The DNA of the CDR3 is TGTGCCAGCAGCCTGAGACTAGGGGGCGATACGCAGTATTTT. The entire variable domain, with the rest obtained from reference TRBV7-3 and TRBJ2-3, is as follows: GAGVSQTPSNKVTEKGKYVELRCDPISGHTALYWYRQSLGQGPEFLIYFQGTGAADDSGLPNDRFFAVRPEGSVSTLKIQRTERGDSAVYLCASSLRLGGDTQYFGPGTRLTVL.

The chain carries TRBV5-1 and TRBJ1-2; TRBD1 matches at 7 bases. V was pared by 6 bases and J by 0 bases, with 8 bases of the junction left unmatched. This CDR3 has 15 amino acids. CDR1 is SGHRS and CDR2 is YFSETQ in the germline V gene. The CDR3 DNA is TGCGCCAGCAAAAACCAGGGGGAACCTAACTATGGCTACACCTTC. This gives the protein CASKNQGEPNYGYTF.

The V call is TRBV6-1, the J call TRBJ1-4, with D possibly TRBD1 on 6 matching bases. Trimming took 0 bases from V and 8 from J, leaving 19 bases between them. The germline gives CDR1 MNHNS, CDR2 SASEGT. This CDR3 comprises 17 residues. CDR3 region: CASSEADIGRGVEKLFF. For the CDR3, the DNA is TGTGCCAGCAGTGAAGCCGATATTGGCAGGGGTGTGGAAAAACTGTTTTTT.

The sample holds one count of this clone. The genes are TRBV10-2 and TRBJ1-5, with TRBD1 identical over 8 bases. Per germline, CDR1 WSHSY and CDR2 SAAADI. Losses at the gene ends were 10 bases for V and 5 bases for J; bases not matched to a gene: 13. CDR3 size: 15 residues. CDR3 amino acids: CATPSRDRSYQPQHF. The CDR3 coding sequence is TGCGCCACGCCATCACGGGACAGGAGTTATCAGCCCCAGCATTTT.

The chain is built from TRBV7-8 and TRBJ2-1; no definite D call. This CDR3 is 11 amino acids long. V dropped 3 bases and J dropped 10 bases, with 7 bases sitting between them. CDR1 and CDR2 from the germline V gene are SGHVS and FQNEAQ. The CDR3 bases are TGTGCCAGCAGCTTCAGTCGCGAGCAGTTCTTC. Encoded protein: CASSFSREQFF.

The chain has TRBV10-1 and TRBJ2-2; the D gene is possibly TRBD2 (6 bases). The ends were cut back, 3 bases at V and 0 bases at J, with 8 bases in the middle. The germline V gene encodes CDR1 WNHNN and CDR2 SYGVQD (reference sequence). The CDR3 spans 15 residues. CDR3 nucleotides: TGCGCCAGCAGTGAAATAGCGGCGAACACCGGGGAGCTGTTTTTT. This codes for CASSEIAANTGELFF.

V is TRBV7-2 and J is TRBJ2-1; tentatively, D is TRBD2 (5 bases). With 3 bases removed from V and 6 bases from J, the gap between germline ends came to 12 bases. Germline V lookup: CDR1 SGHTA, CDR2 FQGNSA. CDR3 length: 14 residues. The chain's CDR3 is CASSFSRVVNEQFF. CDR3 DNA: TGTGCCAGCAGCTTTTCGAGGGTGGTCAATGAGCAGTTCTTC.

This clone has only one observation. This chain joins TRBV1 and TRBJ2-5; the tabulated D call, TRBD2, remains unverified against the DNA. TRBV1 is described as a pseudogene. CDR3 length: 16 residues. The DNA of the CDR3 is TGCACCAGCAGCCAAGATCCGCGCAGACTAGGAGAGACCCAGTACTTC. Its protein is CTSSQDPRRLGETQYF.

This clone was counted a single time. The chain joins TRBV19 to TRBJ1-2, with a possible D match to TRBD1 (6 bases). The CDR3 length is 15 residues. Trimming stripped 5 bases from V and 8 bases from J, with 21 bases between. The germline CDR1 and CDR2 sequences are LNHDA and SQIVND (reference sequence). The CDR3 DNA sequence: TGTGCCAGTAGTTCAACAGGGACACCTGCCCTCGGCTACACCTTC. This codes for CASSSTGTPALGYTF.

V and J are TRBV4-1 and TRBJ2-6; 10 positions match TRBD1. V shed 3 bases and J 0 bases; nucleotides not matched to a gene: 8. Germline V gives CDR1 MGHRA, CDR2 YSYEKL. This CDR3 has 19 residues. The CDR3 bases are TGCGCCAGCAGCCAGGGCCCGACAGGGGGCTCCTCTGGGGCCAACGTCCTGACTTTC. It codes for CASSQGPTGGSSGANVLTF.

V is TRBV12-5 and J is TRBJ1-1; D is unresolved. CDR1 LGHNT and CDR2 FRNRAP come from the germline V gene. This CDR3 has 14 amino acids. The V end lost 0 bases, the J end lost 4 bases, and 9 bases lay between the germline ends. CDR3: CASGLVLEGTEAFF. The CDR3 region has the DNA TGTGCTAGTGGTTTGGTACTTGAGGGCACTGAAGCTTTCTTT.

In nucleotides, the CDR3 is TGCGCCAGCAGCCAAGGTCTGACAGTCCTCTACGAGCAGTACTTC. Residues: CASSQGLTVLYEQYF. V is TRBV4-1 and J is TRBJ2-5; a weak D match, TRBD1 (5 bases). The J call may be in error: the DNA end matches TRBJ2-7 better. CDR1 and CDR2 from the germline V gene are MGHRA and YSYEKL. The CDR3 runs 15 residues.

This clone was observed once. The gene calls are TRBV6-1 and TRBJ1-2; 8 bases map to TRBD1. The length of the CDR3 is 14 residues. Germline CDR1 and CDR2: MNHNS and SASEGT. J was trimmed by 9 bases and V by 7 bases; bases with no gene match: 13. Here the CDR3 DNA reads TGTGCCAGCACATTGGGGGACAGGCGTCCTAGCTACACCTTC. Amino acid sequence: CASTLGDRRPSYTF.

The chain employs TRBV5-4 and TRBJ1-2; possible D gene TRBD1, 6 bases. CDR3 length equals 15 residues. V lost 6 bases to trimming and J lost 4 bases, with 19 bases between them. Germline CDR1 reads SGHNT; CDR2 reads YYREEE (reference sequence). The CDR3 spells CASILAGGSAYGYTF. For the CDR3, the DNA is TGTGCCAGCATCCTGGCGGGGGGCAGCGCCTATGGCTACACCTTC.

The CDR3 is CASSLFSGRQETQYF. The CDR3 coding sequence is TGCGCCAGCAGCTTGTTCAGCGGGAGACAAGAGACCCAGTACTTC. The chain joins TRBV5-1 to TRBJ2-5; 8 nucleotides match TRBD2. V lost 1 base and J lost 2; bases outside the gene matches: 4. The CDR3 consists of 15 residues. Germline loops: CDR1 SGHRS, CDR2 YFSETQ. Looking up the rest from reference TRBV5-1 and TRBJ2-5 gives the full variable domain: KAGVTQTPRYLIKTRGQQVTLSCSPISGHRSVSWYQQTPGQGLQFLFEYFSETQRNKGNFPGRFSGRQFSNSRSEMNVSTLELGDSALYLCASSLFSGRQETQYFGPGTRLLVL.

This chain uses TRBV7-9 with TRBJ1-4; D is ambiguous. The germline V gene has CDR1 SEHNR and CDR2 FQNEAQ (reference sequence). CDR3 size: 15 residues. V was cut by 6 bases and J by 7 bases, with 18 bases left in between. This CDR3 is CASSIFDDFGEKLFF. For the CDR3, the DNA is TGTGCCAGCAGTATATTCGACGACTTCGGTGAAAAACTGTTTTTT.

The chain joins TRBV7-9 to TRBJ1-5; maybe TRBD1 (5 bases). V was trimmed by 0 bases and J by 6 bases, leaving 18 bases between them. There are 17 residues in the CDR3. Per germline, CDR1 SEHNR and CDR2 FQNEAQ (reference sequence). The CDR3 here is CASSLARAQGPAQPQHF. The CDR3 DNA sequence: TGTGCCAGCAGCTTAGCCAGGGCGCAGGGCCCAGCTCAGCCCCAGCATTTT. Complete variable domain (other parts from reference TRBV7-9 and TRBJ1-5): DTGVSQNPRHKITKRGQNVTFRCDPISEHNRLYWYRQTLGQGPEFLTYFQNEAQLEKSRLLSDRFSAERPKGSFSTLEIQRTEQGDSAMYLCASSLARAQGPAQPQHFGDGTRLSIL.

The chain combines TRBV2 with TRBJ2-5, with 9 bases matching TRBD1. The V gene's germline CDR1 is SNHLY and CDR2 FYNNEI. The V segment lost 5 bases and the J segment 4 bases; nucleotides outside the gene matches: 5. The CDR3 spans 14 residues. The DNA of the CDR3 is TGTGCCAGCAGTTGGGACAGGGCCTCAGAGACCCAGTACTTC. The encoded protein is CASSWDRASETQYF. The whole variable domain, remainder taken from reference TRBV2 and TRBJ2-5, is EPEVTQTPSHQVTQMGQEVILRCVPISNHLYFYWYRQILGQKVEFLVSFYNNEISEKSEIFDDQFSVERPDGSNFTLKIRSTKLEDSAMYFCASSWDRASETQYFGPGTRLLVL.

The J gene is TRBJ2-5, the V gene TRBV4-2; 8 positions match TRBD2. The CDR3 consists of 17 residues. CDR1 is LGHNA and CDR2 is YNFKEQ in the germline V gene. The J segment lost 0 bases and the V segment lost 0 bases, leaving 6 bases of the junction unmatched. The DNA of the CDR3 is TGTGCCAGCAGCCAAGATGTAGGCGGGGGGAACCAAGAGACCCAGTACTTC. Amino acid sequence: CASSQDVGGGNQETQYF.